Following are 24 T cell receptor beta chains from one sample sequenced in a study of cytomegalovirus exposure and HLA in healthy donors. The PCR ran on 60 Vbeta and 13 Jbeta primers. Assay used: immunoSEQ multiplex PCR; TCRdb lists only in-frame clones, some missing. This table has around 86,000 clones, just over 75% appearing once. The sample consisted of PBMCs. The receptors originated from a man aged 45-60 years in good health and CMV-seropositive.

This clone was picked up a small number of times. The V gene is TRBV12-5, the J gene TRBJ2-1, with 10 bases aligning to TRBD2. Germline lookup yields CDR1 LGHNT and CDR2 FRNRAP. There are 15 residues in the CDR3. Trimming removed 6 bases from V and 5 bases from J; junction bases left unmatched: 7. The CDR3 spells CASGQTSGINNEQFF. For the CDR3, the DNA is TGTGCTAGTGGCCAAACTAGCGGGATAAACAATGAGCAGTTCTTC.

This sequence joins TRBV19 and TRBJ1-1; no clear D gene. Germline V lookup: CDR1 LNHDA, CDR2 SQIVND (reference sequence). Trimming stripped 3 bases from V and 2 bases from J, with 13 bases between. The CDR3 is made up of 15 amino acids. The CDR3 here is CASSMTDKINTEAFF. The CDR3 DNA is TGTGCCAGTAGTATGACCGACAAGATAAACACTGAAGCTTTCTTT.

This chain connects TRBV5-1 to TRBJ2-7; TRBD1 matches 9 bases. CDR3 length: 14 residues. From germline, CDR1 is SGHRS and CDR2 YFSETQ. The V segment lost 6 bases and the J segment 0 bases; nucleotides outside the gene matches: 4. In DNA form, the CDR3 reads TGCGCCAGCAATACAGGGGGCAGCTCCTACGAGCAGTACTTC. Translation gives CASNTGGSSYEQYF.

This clone has more than one count but fewer than ten. The V call is TRBV12-5, the J call TRBJ2-5; D unclear. Per germline, CDR1 LGHNT and CDR2 FRNRAP. The CDR3 totals 12 residues. V was clipped by 1 base and J by 5 bases, with 5 bases between them. Here the CDR3 DNA reads TGTGCTAGTGGTTTGGGCCGGGAGACCCAGTACTTC. This translates into CASGLGRETQYF.

The chain carries TRBV30 and TRBJ1-2; weak D call: TRBD1 (6 bases). CDR3 length equals 13 residues. Germline assignment: CDR1 GTSNPN and CDR2 SVGIG (reference sequence). Trimming cost V 0 bases and J 9 bases, with 14 bases left between them. The CDR3 bases are TGTGCCTGGAGTGTACTAACGGACAGAAGCTACACCTTC. Translated: CAWSVLTDRSYTF.

J is TRBJ2-3 and V is TRBV13; no clear D gene. V lost 2 bases, J lost 2 bases, and 8 bases lay in between. Per the germline V gene, CDR1 is PRHDT and CDR2 is FYEKMQ (reference sequence). CDR3 length equals 14 residues. CDR3 in amino acids: CASSLSVFTDTQYF. In DNA, the CDR3 is TGTGCCAGCAGCTTATCTGTGTTCACAGATACGCAGTATTTT. The full variable domain, rest sourced from reference TRBV13 and TRBJ2-3, is AAGVIQSPRHLIKEKRETATLKCYPIPRHDTVYWYQQGPGQDPQFLISFYEKMQSDKGSIPDRFSAQQFSDYHSELNMSSLELGDSALYFCASSLSVFTDTQYFGPGTRLTVL.

The V gene is TRBV7-9, the J gene TRBJ2-1; no reliable D call. CDR1 is SEHNR and CDR2 is FQNEAQ in the germline V gene (reference sequence). The CDR3 is 15 amino acids. The V end was cut by 2 bases, the J end by 7 bases, with 15 bases between. In nucleotides, the CDR3 is TGTGCCAGCAGCTTACGCGGAGCCAGCGCGAATGAGCAGTTCTTC. Its protein product is CASSLRGASANEQFF.

J is TRBJ2-3 and V is TRBV7-3, with TRBD2 matching 13 bases. The germline V gene has CDR1 SGHTA and CDR2 FQGTGA. V was clipped by 3 bases and J by 5 bases; unmatched bases: 8. The CDR3 totals 17 residues. For the CDR3, the DNA is TGTGCCAGCAGCTTGGGACTAGCGGGACTGGGTGGAGATACGCAGTATTTT. Translated, it gives CASSLGLAGLGGDTQYF. The full variable domain, in which reference TRBV7-3 and TRBJ2-3 provide the parts outside the CDR3, is GAGVSQTPSNKVTEKGKYVELRCDPISGHTALYWYRQSLGQGPEFLIYFQGTGAADDSGLPNDRFFAVRPEGSVSTLKIQRTERGDSAVYLCASSLGLAGLGGDTQYFGPGTRLTVL.

The V gene is TRBV6-6, the J gene TRBJ1-5; D gene ambiguous. Germline assignment: CDR1 MNHNY and CDR2 SVGAGI (reference sequence). The CDR3 is 15 amino acids. V was trimmed by 8 bases and J by 2 bases, leaving 16 bases between them. This CDR3 reads CASAIDLSGNQPQHF. Here the CDR3 DNA reads TGTGCCAGCGCAATTGATCTATCGGGCAATCAGCCCCAGCATTTT.

The genes are TRBV18 and TRBJ2-6; D might be TRBD1 (5 bases). This CDR3 comprises 17 residues. CDR1 is KGHSH and CDR2 is LQKENI in the germline V gene. The V and J ends lost 5 bases and 2 bases respectively, with 16 bases between them. For the CDR3, the DNA is TGTGCCAGCTCAGATGGGGCGTTATGGGCTGGGGCCAACGTCCTGACTTTC. Protein sequence: CASSDGALWAGANVLTF.

This clone was recorded only once. The chain links TRBV7-2 to TRBJ2-1; 13 bases are a match to TRBD2. CDR1 and CDR2 (germline): SGHTA, FQGNSA. J was trimmed by 7 bases and V by 7 bases; bases with no gene match: 4. The CDR3 runs 14 residues. In DNA form, the CDR3 reads TGTGCCAGCACCAGGACTAGCGGGAGAAATGAGCAGTTCTTC. It codes for CASTRTSGRNEQFF.

The rearrangement links TRBV5-1 to TRBJ2-7; 10 nucleotides match TRBD2. The CDR3 covers 15 residues. With 1 base clipped from V and 5 bases from J, the junction kept 6 bases outside the gene matches. The germline V gene encodes CDR1 SGHRS and CDR2 YFSETQ. DNA of the CDR3: TGCGCCAGCAGCTTGCGGGCTAGCGGGAGCCACGAGCAGTACTTC. Its translation is CASSLRASGSHEQYF.

The chain has TRBV9 and TRBJ2-6; 8 positions agree with TRBD1. The CDR3 contains 17 residues. The V gene's germline CDR1 is SGDLS and CDR2 YYNGEE. The junction had 6 bases not matched to a gene; V was cut back by 4 bases and J by 0 bases. The CDR3 region has the DNA TGTGCCAGCAGCCGGGACAGGTCCCTCTCTGGGGCCAACGTCCTGACTTTC. As protein: CASSRDRSLSGANVLTF. The full variable domain, completed using reference TRBV9 and TRBJ2-6, is DSGVTQTPKHLITATGQRVTLRCSPRSGDLSVYWYQQSLDQGLQFLIQYYNGEERAKGNILERFSAQQFPDLHSELNLSSLELGDSALYFCASSRDRSLSGANVLTFGAGSRLTVL.

The chain joins TRBV30 to TRBJ2-1, with 7 bases fitting TRBD2. The CDR3 loop spans 15 amino acids. V gave up 0 bases and J gave up 7 bases; unmatched junction bases: 9. CDR1 GTSNPN and CDR2 SVGIG come from the germline V gene (reference sequence). CDR3 in amino acids: CAWSVGWEGSNEQFF. CDR3 bases: TGTGCCTGGAGTGTAGGGTGGGAGGGGAGTAATGAGCAGTTCTTC.

V is TRBV6-6 and J is TRBJ1-1; unclear D gene. Trimming pared 6 bases from V and 0 bases from J, leaving 8 bases between. The length of the CDR3 is 13 residues. Germline loops: CDR1 MNHNY, CDR2 SVGAGI (reference sequence). DNA of the CDR3: TGTGCCAGCAGGCCTTACATGAACACTGAAGCTTTCTTT. Translating it yields CASRPYMNTEAFF.

The chain combines TRBV7-3 with TRBJ2-1; weak D call: TRBD2 (6 bases). The CDR3 has 14 amino acids. The germline gives CDR1 SGHTA, CDR2 FQGTGA. Trimming pared 3 bases from V and 4 bases from J, leaving 10 bases between. As DNA, the CDR3 is TGTGCCAGCAGCTTCACGACTAGGTACAATGAGCAGTTCTTC. This encodes CASSFTTRYNEQFF.

V usage is TRBV29-1 and J usage is TRBJ2-7; D ambiguous. The V and J ends lost 7 bases and 1 base respectively, with 20 bases between them. The CDR3 is 15 residues long. CDR1 SQVTM and CDR2 ANQGSEA come from the germline V gene. Here the CDR3 DNA reads TGCAGCGCTCAGGCAGGCCAACCCCAATCCTACGAGCAGTACTTC. Protein product: CSAQAGQPQSYEQYF.

The rearrangement links TRBV5-1 to TRBJ2-7; D is unresolved. This CDR3 has 12 amino acids. The V end lost 4 bases, the J end lost 3 bases, and 8 bases lay between the germline ends. CDR1 and CDR2 (germline): SGHRS, YFSETQ. In DNA form, the CDR3 reads TGCGCCAGCAGCCCCGGTAACTACGAGCAGTACTTC. Protein sequence: CASSPGNYEQYF. Complete variable domain (other parts from reference TRBV5-1 and TRBJ2-7): KAGVTQTPRYLIKTRGQQVTLSCSPISGHRSVSWYQQTPGQGLQFLFEYFSETQRNKGNFPGRFSGRQFSNSRSEMNVSTLELGDSALYLCASSPGNYEQYFGPGTRLTVT.

This rearrangement joins TRBV7-6 to TRBJ2-5; possible D gene TRBD2, 6 bases. The end of the DNA fits TRBJ2-7 better, so the J call may be wrong. The CDR3 covers 13 residues. The germline V gene has CDR1 SGHVS and CDR2 FNYEAQ. CDR3 amino acids: CASSTGTSYEQYF. CDR3 in DNA: TGTGCCAGCAGCACCGGGACTTCGTACGAGCAGTACTTC.

CDR3: CASSSVGTSGGYTF. For the CDR3, the DNA is TGTGCCAGCAGCTCGGTAGGGACTTCCGGTGGCTACACCTTC. V gene TRBV6-6 combines with J gene TRBJ1-2, with a weak D call TRBD1 (5 bases). Germline loops: CDR1 MNHNY, CDR2 SVGAGI (reference sequence). There are 14 residues in the CDR3. V was shortened by 6 bases and J by 7 bases, with 18 bases between the two germline ends.

This chain uses TRBV6-4 with TRBJ2-2; a possible D gene is TRBD1 (6 bases). The CDR3 consists of 14 residues. Germline CDR1 is MRHNA and CDR2 is SNTAGT. The germline V and J ends were trimmed by 2 bases and 8 bases, with 12 bases remaining between them. CDR3 residues: CASSDRPGAGELFF. CDR3 nucleotide sequence: TGTGCCAGCAGTGACCGTCCAGGGGCGGGGGAGCTGTTTTTT.

J is TRBJ2-1 and V is TRBV11-2; the match to TRBD2 covers 10 bases. Germline assignment: CDR1 SGHAT and CDR2 FQNNGV. V dropped 0 bases and J dropped 9; count of bases not matched to a gene: 11. The CDR3 contains 17 residues. CDR3 in DNA: TGTGCCAGCAGCTTAGAGGGGTCGGGTCTAGCGGGAGTTGAGCAGTTCTTC. It translates to CASSLEGSGLAGVEQFF.

The V and J genes are TRBV7-9 and TRBJ2-6; perhaps TRBD2 as D (6 bases). Germline V lookup: CDR1 SEHNR, CDR2 FQNEAQ (reference sequence). The CDR3 consists of 16 residues. V was clipped by 3 bases and J by 3 bases, with 12 bases between them. CDR3 nucleotide sequence: TGTGCCAGCAGCTTCGGGGGAAGCTTTGGGGCCAACGTCCTGACTTTC. Its translation: CASSFGGSFGANVLTF.

On this clone itself: The same CDR3 is also encoded by other DNA sequences in this sample. The gene calls are TRBV21-1 and TRBJ2-5; TRBD2, the D gene given by the table, was not confirmed from the DNA. TRBV21-1 is an annotated pseudogene. The CDR3 spans 21 residues. The CDR3 is CASSKATPGLAGVSPKETQYF. The CDR3 DNA reads TGTGCCAGCAGCAAAGCGACCCCGGGACTAGCGGGAGTGTCCCCCAAAGAGACCCAGTACTTC.